What follows is one TCR beta chain and its context. What it binds is not known. This entry comes from a study of cytomegalovirus exposure and HLA in healthy donors. Across the study: HLA-typed donors were the source of roughly 80 million unique TCRs held in an early data release. Study conclusions and caveats: The study listed some 160 cytomegalovirus-associated TCR beta chains.

Trimming pared 2 bases from V and 2 bases from J, leaving 7 bases between. In germline, CDR1 is MNHEY, CDR2 SMNVEV (reference sequence). This CDR3 has 14 amino acids. Primers included in the PCR were 60 Vbeta and 13 Jbeta primers. The repertoire was sequenced with immunoSEQ multiplex PCR; TCRdb's copy has only in-frame clones and lacks some. The sample has 210,000 or so clones; around 83% are singletons. The receptor was isolated from a girl aged 2-10 years in good health and CMV-seronegative. The chain is built from TRBV27 and TRBJ2-4; weak D call: TRBD1 (5 bases). The source material was PBMCs. CDR3 amino acids: CASSLQGSKNIQYF. The DNA for the CDR3 is TGTGCCAGCAGTTTACAGGGATCCAAAAACATTCAGTACTTC.